This T cell receptor (beta chain) was sequenced in a study of memory CD4+ T cells and cytomegalovirus serostatus. Study information: Healthy Belgian adult donors included about nine CMV-positive and around 25 CMV-negative people.

Sequencing was performed with immunoSEQ multiplex PCR; in TCRdb, only in-frame clones are kept and a portion is missing. The table shows approximately 53,000 clones, with around 82% occurring only once. After removal of 6 bases from V and 0 bases from J, the junction contained 22 bases not matched to a gene. CDR1 and CDR2 from the germline V gene are SGHVS and FQNEAQ. The CDR3 sequence is 21 residues long. Single viable CD3+CD4+CD8-CD45RO+ cells were sorted as the memory CD4+ T cells. This TCR derives from an adult in good health and CMV-seronegative. Sequencing was performed on memory CD4+ T cells from blood. The J gene is TRBJ2-1, the V gene TRBV7-8; 8 positions match TRBD2. In DNA, the CDR3 is TGTGCCAGCAGACAGGTGGTCGGGGGAACATCTAGCGGGTTCTCCTACAATGAGCAGTTCTTC. Translation gives CASRQVVGGTSSGFSYNEQFF.